Shown below are 25 T cell receptor beta chains from a single sample sequenced in a study of Ad26.COV2.S vaccination and SARS-CoV-2 variants (dated by TCRdb to 2020 to 2022). Library preparation used the immunoSEQ multiplex PCR assay. TCRdb re-hosts the immuneACCESS table, in-frame sequences only. Its copies lack some clones; in the studies checked, an unresolved V gene accounts for under half of them, and the cause for the rest is not known. The sample table holds fewer than 900,000 clones, of which roughly 90% were seen once. Jointly, the top ten make up about 1.5% of the sample. Sample treatment or condition, as interpreted from the label and publication: about 20 received Ad26.COV2.S at low or high dose, single or two shots; roughly five received placebo; per-sample allocation not given. Repertoires of vaccine and placebo recipients were sequenced from samples collected on day 63 after the first injection.

The sample in question was peripheral blood, obtained in a trial of Ad26.COV2.S vaccine versus placebo. The receptors were gathered from a person aged 18-60 years who received the Ad26.COV2.S COVID-19 vaccine or a placebo.

CDR3 loop: CASSPEGRGLEGYTF. CDR3 nucleotide sequence: TGTGCCAGCTCACCCGAAGGTAGGGGGCTGGAAGGCTACACCTTC. The V call is TRBV18, the J call TRBJ1-2; 7 nucleotides agree with TRBD1. V lost 3 bases, J lost 8 bases, and 12 bases stayed unmatched. Germline CDR1 and CDR2: KGHSH and LQKENI. This CDR3 comprises 15 residues.

The V gene is TRBV5-1, the J gene TRBJ1-1, with TRBD1 as a possible D gene (5 bases). This CDR3 is 16 amino acids long. Germline lookup yields CDR1 SGHRS and CDR2 YFSETQ. Trimming stripped 0 bases from V and 1 base from J, with 13 bases between. The CDR3 loop reads CASSLALRQGNTEAFF. CDR3 bases: TGCGCCAGCAGCTTGGCATTGAGGCAGGGGAACACTGAAGCTTTCTTT.

V gene TRBV19 combines with J gene TRBJ2-5; D is possibly TRBD2 (6 bases). In germline, CDR1 is LNHDA, CDR2 SQIVND (reference sequence). Trimming stripped 3 bases from V and 7 bases from J, with 9 bases between. The CDR3 spans 12 residues. The CDR3: CASSMYSGTQYF. As DNA, the CDR3 is TGTGCCAGTAGTATGTATAGCGGGACCCAGTACTTC.

This clone appeared a few times. This chain links TRBV27 with TRBJ2-7; 7 nucleotides agree with TRBD1. V trimming: 6 bases; J trimming: 2 bases; junction bases outside the gene matches: 4. The CDR3 runs to 13 residues. Germline V lookup: CDR1 MNHEY, CDR2 SMNVEV (reference sequence). The CDR3 region has the DNA TGTGCCAGCAGCCCGGGACAGACCTACGAGCAGTACTTC. It yields the protein CASSPGQTYEQYF.

The genes are TRBV3-1 (or the pseudogene TRBV3-2) and TRBJ2-6; D not resolved. The CDR3 is 17 residues long. Germline lookup yields CDR1 LGHDT and CDR2 YNNKEL (reference sequence). V dropped 4 bases and J dropped 0 bases, with 13 bases sitting between them. CDR3 coding DNA: TGTGCCAGCAGCCCCGGCGTTGGTTACTCTGGGGCCAACGTCCTGACTTTC. Residues: CASSPGVGYSGANVLTF.

The chain couples TRBV7-2 to TRBJ1-3; the D is unclear. CDR1 is SGHTA, CDR2 FQGNSA, per germline. Trimming shortened V by 8 bases and J by 0 bases, and 8 bases separated the two germline ends. This CDR3 has 13 amino acids. CDR3 nucleotides: TGTGCCAGCGCTGGAGGCTCTGGAAACACCATATATTTT. Amino acids: CASAGGSGNTIYF. Full variable domain (missing parts from reference TRBV7-2 and TRBJ1-3): GAGVSQSPSNKVTEKGKDVELRCDPISGHTALYWYRQSLGQGLEFLIYFQGNSAPDKSGLPSDRFSAERTGGSVSTLTIQRTQQEDSAVYLCASAGGSGNTIYFGEGSWLTVV.

The chain is built from TRBV6-5 and TRBJ1-5, with a weak D call TRBD1 (6 bases). The CDR3 contains 14 residues. Germline CDR1 MNHEY, CDR2 SVGAGI. Trimming shortened V by 7 bases and J by 3 bases, and 13 bases separated the two germline ends. CDR3 residues: CASTDRIYNQPQHF. CDR3 bases: TGTGCCAGCACCGACAGGATCTACAATCAGCCCCAGCATTTT.

The chain has TRBV3-1 (or the pseudogene TRBV3-2) and TRBJ2-6; D not resolved. CDR3 size: 16 residues. V lost 1 base and J lost 0, with 7 bases in between. CDR1 and CDR2 (germline): LGHDT, YNNKEL (reference sequence). CDR3 residues: CASSQVLGSGANVLTF. CDR3 bases: TGTGCCAGCAGCCAAGTATTGGGCTCTGGGGCCAACGTCCTGACTTTC.

The J gene is TRBJ2-7, the V gene TRBV5-4, with D tentatively TRBD1 or TRBD2 (5 bases each). In germline, CDR1 is SGHNT, CDR2 YYREEE (reference sequence). Trimming cost V 7 bases and J 2 bases, with 13 bases left between them. This CDR3 has 13 amino acids. The CDR3 sequence: CASAGDHPYEQYF. The DNA for the CDR3 is TGTGCCAGCGCCGGGGACCATCCCTACGAGCAGTACTTC.

The V and J genes are TRBV29-1 and TRBJ2-7; 7 bases are a match to TRBD2. The CDR3 consists of 16 residues. Losses at the gene ends were 2 bases for V and 0 bases for J; bases not matched to a gene: 10. Germline values: CDR1 SQVTM, CDR2 ANQGSEA. DNA for the CDR3: TGCAGCGTTGAAATGCGGCGGGGGACGGCCTCCTACGAGCAGTACTTC. Protein sequence: CSVEMRRGTASYEQYF.

Only one count was recorded for this clone. V and J are TRBV19 and TRBJ2-1; TRBD2 is a possible D gene (5 bases). This CDR3 region has 15 residues. Trimming removed 1 base from V and 10 bases from J, with 17 bases in between. Per germline, CDR1 LNHDA and CDR2 SQIVND (reference sequence). The CDR3 DNA reads TGTGCCAGTAGTATAGCCCTGGACTTCCCGAGGGAGCAGTTCTTC. Its protein is CASSIALDFPREQFF.

The chain carries TRBV5-4 and TRBJ2-3, with 8 bases matching TRBD2. Germline lookup yields CDR1 SGHNT and CDR2 YYREEE (reference sequence). The CDR3 loop spans 18 amino acids. Trimming cost V 0 bases and J 4 bases; bases outside gene matches: 13. The CDR3 DNA follows: TGTGCCAGCAGCTTGGGCGGGAGGCCAGCTCGGAATGCAGATACGCAGTATTTT. As protein: CASSLGGRPARNADTQYF.

This chain links TRBV7-9 with TRBJ2-1, with 9 bases aligning to TRBD2. Per germline, CDR1 SEHNR and CDR2 FQNEAQ (reference sequence). The CDR3 totals 13 residues. V lost 5 bases, J lost 9 bases, and 5 bases stayed unmatched. This chain's CDR3 is CASSVYSGGEQFF. CDR3 nucleotides: TGTGCCAGCAGCGTCTATAGCGGGGGTGAGCAGTTCTTC.

This chain uses TRBV7-9 with TRBJ1-3; D may be TRBD1 (6 bases). The CDR3 length is 16 residues. V was clipped by 2 bases and J by 1 base, with 12 bases between them. Looked up from germline, CDR1 is SEHNR and CDR2 is FQNEAQ (reference sequence). The CDR3 DNA follows: TGTGCCAGCAGCTTACAAGGCAGGGGTTCTGGAAACACCATATATTTT. This sequence encodes CASSLQGRGSGNTIYF.

The gene calls are TRBV7-9 and TRBJ2-3, with D perhaps given as TRBD1 or TRBD2 (8 bases each). This CDR3 has 16 residues. With 0 bases removed from V and 8 bases from J, the gap between germline ends came to 18 bases. Germline V gives CDR1 SEHNR, CDR2 FQNEAQ (reference sequence). CDR3 nucleotides: TGTGCCAGCAGCTTAGCACTAGCGGTCCAGGGGGCTACGCAGTATTTT. Protein product: CASSLALAVQGATQYF.

The rearrangement links TRBV7-2 to TRBJ2-1; D is unclear. The V end was cut by 2 bases, the J end by 3 bases, with 11 bases between. CDR1 SGHTA and CDR2 FQGNSA come from the germline V gene. The length of the CDR3 is 15 residues. The chain's CDR3 is CASSLSGAIYNEQFF. The DNA for the CDR3 is TGTGCCAGCAGCTTATCTGGAGCCATCTACAATGAGCAGTTCTTC.

On this clone: This CDR3 is also generated by other DNA sequences in the sample. The V gene is TRBV18, the J gene TRBJ2-7; a weak D match, TRBD1 (6 bases). This CDR3 contains 14 residues. Trimming took off 2 bases at V and 2 bases at J, with 10 bases between the two ends. Germline V gives CDR1 KGHSH, CDR2 LQKENI. CDR3 protein: CASSPIGQTYEQYF. The CDR3 DNA reads as TGTGCCAGCTCACCAATCGGACAGACCTACGAGCAGTACTTC.

This chain links TRBV7-9 with TRBJ1-2; D possibly corresponds to TRBD1 (6 bases). Looked up from germline, CDR1 is SEHNR and CDR2 is FQNEAQ (reference sequence). This CDR3 region has 15 residues. V lost 3 bases to trimming and J lost 0 bases, with 11 bases between them. DNA of the CDR3: TGTGCCAGCAGCTTGGTGGGGGCGCCTAACTATGGCTACACCTTC. Translating gives CASSLVGAPNYGYTF.

The chain has TRBV9 and TRBJ1-1; no clear D. The CDR3 is 12 residues long. Between the trimmed V and J ends, which lost 0 bases and 8 bases, there was a span of 8 bases. Germline CDR1 is SGDLS and CDR2 is YYNGEE. CDR3: CASSVGAGEAFF. The DNA for the CDR3 is TGTGCCAGCAGCGTAGGGGCAGGAGAAGCTTTCTTT.

This clone was seen only once. This chain uses TRBV19 with TRBJ2-1, with D tentatively TRBD2 (5 bases). Trimming pared 5 bases from V and 8 bases from J, leaving 13 bases between. Germline V lookup: CDR1 LNHDA, CDR2 SQIVND (reference sequence). The CDR3 totals 13 residues. The CDR3 bases are TGTGCCAGTAGTCCCCTAGCCGCCCATGAGCAGTTCTTC. Translated, it gives CASSPLAAHEQFF.

In the case of this clone: One end of the junction is discordant with germline, which a read error may explain. This chain links TRBV5-1 with TRBJ2-1; TRBD1 aligns across 7 bases. CDR3 length: 15 amino acids. CDR1 is SGHRS, CDR2 YFSETQ, per germline. The CDR3 DNA reads as TGCGCCAGCAGCCCGACGGACAGGATTTACAATGAGCGGTTCTTC. It translates to CASSPTDRIYNERFF. Supplemented by reference TRBV5-1 and TRBJ2-1, the full variable domain reads KAGVTQTPRYLIKTRGQQVTLSCSPISGHRSVSWYQQTPGQGLQFLFEYFSETQRNKGNFPGRFSGRQFSNSRSEMNVSTLELGDSALYLCASSPTDRIYNERFFGPGTRLTVL.

The V call is TRBV4-3, the J call TRBJ1-4; D call uncertain. The CDR3 runs 15 residues. Germline V CDR1 and CDR2: LGHNA, YSLEER. With 6 bases removed from V and 8 bases from J, the gap between germline ends came to 19 bases. CDR3 DNA sequence: TGCGCCAGCAGTTCCCGGACTCAATTGGGGGAAAAACTGTTTTTT. Translation: CASSSRTQLGEKLFF.

This chain links TRBV18 with TRBJ1-1; no clear D. V was pared by 0 bases and J by 8 bases, with 10 bases between. This CDR3 region has 13 residues. CDR1 is KGHSH, CDR2 LQKENI, per germline. The chain's CDR3 is CASSPPVAAEAFF. Here the CDR3 DNA reads TGTGCCAGCTCACCACCGGTGGCAGCCGAAGCTTTCTTT.

The chain is built from TRBV4-2 and TRBJ2-1; 12 positions agree with TRBD2. The trim removed 0 bases at V and 7 bases at J, leaving 4 bases unmatched. This CDR3 has 16 amino acids. CDR1 is LGHNA and CDR2 is YNFKEQ in the germline V gene. This CDR3 is CASSQDPSGGANEQFF. Here the CDR3 DNA reads TGTGCCAGCAGCCAAGACCCTAGCGGGGGGGCAAATGAGCAGTTCTTC.

CDR3 loop: CASSHAGGSNQPQHF. In DNA, the CDR3 is TGTGCCAGTAGCCATGCAGGGGGAAGCAATCAGCCCCAGCATTTT. The J gene is TRBJ1-5, the V gene TRBV19; 7 bases match TRBD1. V lost 6 bases, J lost 1 base, and 6 bases stayed unmatched. In germline, CDR1 is LNHDA, CDR2 SQIVND (reference sequence). This CDR3 has 15 amino acids.